The T cell receptor beta chain under discussion was sequenced for a study of T-cell memory formation after mild COVID-19. Findings of the study overall: The authors left the SARS-CoV-2 specificity of second-wave clones peaking on day 37 unconfirmed. Contracting clones from day 15 to 85 showed balanced CD4/CD8; later expanders favored CD4+.

Constant-segment-primed 5'RACE gave TCR alpha and TCR beta cDNA libraries with sample barcodes and UMIs. TCRdb re-derived calls from the 5' RACE reads in MiXCR, one entry per CDR3 protein. The sample carries more than 250,000 distinct CDR3 sequences, about a sixth recorded once. V lost 10 bases and J 4 bases, leaving 13 bases between the germline ends. The CDR3 is 12 amino acids. Per germline, CDR1 MDHEN and CDR2 SYDVKM. Of note for this clonotype: The antigen remains unidentified.

This receptor was taken from a man between 18 and 29 years old who had mild COVID-19 (a few samples of this study predate the infection). Cell type and time point are not known. The material sequenced was PBMCs or a T cell subset sorted from them (not recorded which). The V call is TRBV28, the J call TRBJ2-5, with D perhaps matching TRBD1 (6 bases). This chain's CDR3 is CANTGPPETQYF. The CDR3 nucleotides read TGTGCCAATACAGGGCCCCCAGAGACCCAGTACTTC.